This T cell receptor (beta chain) was sequenced for a study of regulatory T cells in long-lasting Graves disease. Across the study: Over-5-year antithyroid drug use with positive TSH receptor antibodies defined persistent Graves' disease in the study. Study observations and caveats: Results may be inaccurate due to the small sample size. Favored usage of TRBV28, TRBJ1-2 and TRBJ2-5 was recorded in persistent disease.

This clonotype was counted a few times. The target antigen is unknown. Arm-PCR with iRepertoire HTBI primers amplified the CDR3 regions for these TCR beta libraries. MiXCR, applied by TCRdb to the multiplex PCR reads, yields one record per CDR3 protein. The data hold 250,000 to 300,000 distinct CDR3 sequences, with more than 20% observed a single time. The CDR3 extends over 15 amino acids. The germline V gene has CDR1 LGHNA and CDR2 YSLEER. V gave up 0 bases and J gave up 3 bases, with 11 bases separating them. Time point here: persistent/refractory GD, antithyroid drugs over 5 years with positive TRAb. There was RNA extracted from PBMCs, and the TCR library was made from it. The patient group derived from an endocrinology department in Xi'an, China.

The chain employs TRBV4-3 and TRBJ1-1, with D unresolved. The material was peripheral blood mononuclear cells (PBMCs), obtained when the disease was refractory, from a patient treated with antithyroid drugs. This TCR came from a female donor with Graves disease. CDR3: CASSQDPSDDTEAFF. The CDR3 nucleotides read TGCGCCAGCAGCCAAGACCCCTCCGACGACACTGAAGCTTTCTTT.